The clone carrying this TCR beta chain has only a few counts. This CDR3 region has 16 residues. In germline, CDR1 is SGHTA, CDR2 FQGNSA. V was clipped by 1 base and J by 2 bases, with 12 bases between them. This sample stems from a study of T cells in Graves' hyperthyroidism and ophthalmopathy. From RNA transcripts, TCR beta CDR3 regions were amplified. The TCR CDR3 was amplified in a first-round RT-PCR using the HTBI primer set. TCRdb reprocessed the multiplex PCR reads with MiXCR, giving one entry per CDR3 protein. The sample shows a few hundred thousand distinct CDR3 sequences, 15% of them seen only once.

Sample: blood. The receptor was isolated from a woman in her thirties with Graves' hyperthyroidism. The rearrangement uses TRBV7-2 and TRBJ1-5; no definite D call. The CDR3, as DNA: TGTGCCAGCAGCTTAGTTTTTCATCCAGGCAATCAGCCCCAGCATTTT. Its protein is CASSLVFHPGNQPQHF. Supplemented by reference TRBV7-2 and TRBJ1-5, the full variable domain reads GAGVSQSPSNKVTEKGKDVELRCDPISGHTALYWYRQSLGQGLEFLIYFQGNSAPDKSGLPSDRFSAERTGGSVSTLTIQRTQQEDSAVYLCASSLVFHPGNQPQHFGDGTRLSIL.